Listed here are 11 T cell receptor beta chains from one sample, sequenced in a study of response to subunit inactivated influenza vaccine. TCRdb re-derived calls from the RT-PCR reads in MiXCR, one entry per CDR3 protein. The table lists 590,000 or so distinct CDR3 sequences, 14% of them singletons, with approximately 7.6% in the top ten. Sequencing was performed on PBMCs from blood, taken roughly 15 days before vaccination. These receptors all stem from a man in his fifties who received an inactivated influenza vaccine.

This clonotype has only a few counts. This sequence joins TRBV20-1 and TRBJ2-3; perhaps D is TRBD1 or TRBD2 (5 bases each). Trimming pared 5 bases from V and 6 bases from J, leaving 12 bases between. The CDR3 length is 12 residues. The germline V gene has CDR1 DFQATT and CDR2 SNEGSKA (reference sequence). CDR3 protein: CSARGLRDTQYF. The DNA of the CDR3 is TGCAGTGCTCGGGGCCTTCGGGATACGCAGTATTTT.

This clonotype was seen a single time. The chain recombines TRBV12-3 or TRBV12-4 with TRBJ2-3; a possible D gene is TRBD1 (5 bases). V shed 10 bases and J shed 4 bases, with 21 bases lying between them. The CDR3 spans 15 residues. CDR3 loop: CATSGWGLSADTQYF. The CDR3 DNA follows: TGTGCCACCTCCGGGTGGGGCCTCAGCGCAGATACGCAGTATTTT.

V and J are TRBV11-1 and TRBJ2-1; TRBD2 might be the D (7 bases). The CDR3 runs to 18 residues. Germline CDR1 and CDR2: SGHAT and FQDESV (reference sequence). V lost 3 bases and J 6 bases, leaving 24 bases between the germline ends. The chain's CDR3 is CASSFPSYSGGASNEQFF. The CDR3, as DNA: TGTGCCAGCAGCTTTCCTTCGTATAGTGGGGGGGCCTCCAATGAGCAGTTCTTC.

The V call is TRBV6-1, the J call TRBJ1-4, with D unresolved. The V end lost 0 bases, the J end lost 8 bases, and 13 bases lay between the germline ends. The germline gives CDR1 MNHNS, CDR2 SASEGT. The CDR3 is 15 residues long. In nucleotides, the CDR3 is TGTGCCAGCAGTGAAGCGGACCGATTTAGGGAAAAACTGTTTTTT. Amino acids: CASSEADRFREKLFF.

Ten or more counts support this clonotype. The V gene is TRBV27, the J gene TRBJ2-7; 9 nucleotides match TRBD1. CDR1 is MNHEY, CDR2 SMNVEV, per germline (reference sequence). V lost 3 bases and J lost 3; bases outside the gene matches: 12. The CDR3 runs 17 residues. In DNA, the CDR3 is TGTGCCAGCAGTTTCACCCGACCGGGACAGGGTAGCTACGAGCAGTACTTC. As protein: CASSFTRPGQGSYEQYF.

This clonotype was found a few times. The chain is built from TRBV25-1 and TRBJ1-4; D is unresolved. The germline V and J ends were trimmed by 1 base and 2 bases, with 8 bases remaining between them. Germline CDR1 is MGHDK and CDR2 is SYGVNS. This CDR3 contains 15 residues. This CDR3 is CASSESGKTNEKLFF. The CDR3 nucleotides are TGTGCCAGCAGTGAATCGGGGAAGACTAATGAAAAACTGTTTTTT.

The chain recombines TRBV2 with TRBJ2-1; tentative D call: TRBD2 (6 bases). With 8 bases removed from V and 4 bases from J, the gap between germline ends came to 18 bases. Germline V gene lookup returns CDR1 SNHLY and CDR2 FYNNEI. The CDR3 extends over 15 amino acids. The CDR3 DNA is TGTGCCAGCTACGCCGGGGCGGGGTCATACAATGAGCAGTTCTTC. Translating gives CASYAGAGSYNEQFF.

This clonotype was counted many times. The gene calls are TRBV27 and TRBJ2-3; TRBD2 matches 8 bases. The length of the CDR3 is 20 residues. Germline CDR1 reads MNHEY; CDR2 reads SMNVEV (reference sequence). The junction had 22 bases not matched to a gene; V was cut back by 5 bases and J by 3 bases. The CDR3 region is CASSPKIEGSGVRGTDTQYF. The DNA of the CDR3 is TGTGCCAGCAGTCCCAAGATTGAGGGTAGCGGGGTAAGAGGGACAGATACGCAGTATTTT.

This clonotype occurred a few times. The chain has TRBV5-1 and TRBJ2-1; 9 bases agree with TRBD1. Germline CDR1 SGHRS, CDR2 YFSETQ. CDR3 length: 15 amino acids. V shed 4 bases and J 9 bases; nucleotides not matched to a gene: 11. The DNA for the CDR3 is TGCGCCAGCAGCCCGGGTACAGGGGGCTTGACTGAGCAGTTCTTC. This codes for CASSPGTGGLTEQFF.

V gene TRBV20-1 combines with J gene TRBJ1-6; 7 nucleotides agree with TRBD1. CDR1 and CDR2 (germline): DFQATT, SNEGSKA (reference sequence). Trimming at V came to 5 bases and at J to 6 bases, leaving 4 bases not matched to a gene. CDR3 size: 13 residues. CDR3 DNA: TGCAGTGCTTTGGACAGGTTTAATTCACCCCTCCACTTT. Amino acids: CSALDRFNSPLHF.

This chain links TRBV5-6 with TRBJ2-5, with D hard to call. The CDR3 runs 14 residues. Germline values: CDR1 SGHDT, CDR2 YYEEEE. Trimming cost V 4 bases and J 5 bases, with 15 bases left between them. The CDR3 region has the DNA TGTGCCAGCAGCCACTTTTTAGGGATCGAGACCCAGTACTTC. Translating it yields CASSHFLGIETQYF.